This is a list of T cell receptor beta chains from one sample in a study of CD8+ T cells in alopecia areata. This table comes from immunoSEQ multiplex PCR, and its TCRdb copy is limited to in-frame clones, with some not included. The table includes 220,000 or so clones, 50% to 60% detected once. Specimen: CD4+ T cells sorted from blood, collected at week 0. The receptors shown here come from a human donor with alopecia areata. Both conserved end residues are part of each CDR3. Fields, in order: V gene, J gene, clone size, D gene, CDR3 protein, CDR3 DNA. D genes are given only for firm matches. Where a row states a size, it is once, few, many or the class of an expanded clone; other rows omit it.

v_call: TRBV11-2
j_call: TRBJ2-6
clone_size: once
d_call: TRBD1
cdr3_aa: CASSSQGQTGANVLTF
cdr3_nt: TGTGCCAGCAGCTCCCAGGGACAGACTGGGGCCAACGTCCTGACTTTC

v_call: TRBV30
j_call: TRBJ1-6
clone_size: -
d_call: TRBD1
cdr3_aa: CAWSFPGQYNSPLHF
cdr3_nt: TGTGCCTGGAGTTTTCCGGGACAGTATAATTCACCCCTCCACTTT

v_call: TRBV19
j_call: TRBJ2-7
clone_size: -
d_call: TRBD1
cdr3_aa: CASSSQGAYEQYF
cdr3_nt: TGTGCCAGTAGTTCACAGGGGGCCTACGAGCAGTACTTC

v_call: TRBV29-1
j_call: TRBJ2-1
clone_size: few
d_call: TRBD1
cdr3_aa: CSVVVGTGNEQFF
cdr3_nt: TGCAGCGTTGTCGTTGGGACAGGAAATGAGCAGTTCTTC

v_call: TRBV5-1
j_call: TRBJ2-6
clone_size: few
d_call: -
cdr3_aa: CASSPRRDSGANVLTF
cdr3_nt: TGCGCCAGCAGCCCACGCAGGGACTCTGGGGCCAACGTCCTGACTTTC

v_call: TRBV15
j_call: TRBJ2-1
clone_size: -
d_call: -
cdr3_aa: CATSRDHGSYNEQFF
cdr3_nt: TGTGCCACCAGCAGAGATCATGGCAGTTACAATGAGCAGTTCTTC

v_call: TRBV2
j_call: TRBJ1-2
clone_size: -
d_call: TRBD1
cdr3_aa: CASSVKGQGADYGYTF
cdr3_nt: TGTGCCAGCAGCGTTAAAGGACAGGGGGCCGACTATGGCTACACCTTC

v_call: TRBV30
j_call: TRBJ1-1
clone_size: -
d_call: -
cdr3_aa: CAWSPTVLRNTEAFF
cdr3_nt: TGTGCCTGGAGTCCGACGGTGTTGAGGAACACTGAAGCTTTCTTT

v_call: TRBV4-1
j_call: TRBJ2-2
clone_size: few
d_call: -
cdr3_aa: CASSPWGKGQNTGELFF
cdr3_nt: TGCGCCAGCAGCCCATGGGGAAAGGGCCAGAACACCGGGGAGCTGTTTTTT

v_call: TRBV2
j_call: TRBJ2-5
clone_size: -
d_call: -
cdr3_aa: CAIPGGVLADQETQYF
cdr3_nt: TGTGCCATCCCAGGAGGGGTGTTAGCGGATCAAGAGACCCAGTACTTC

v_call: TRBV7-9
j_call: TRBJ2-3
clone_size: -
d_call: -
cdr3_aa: CASSLQGSSTDTQYF
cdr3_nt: TGTGCCAGCAGCTTACAGGGGAGTAGCACAGATACGCAGTATTTT

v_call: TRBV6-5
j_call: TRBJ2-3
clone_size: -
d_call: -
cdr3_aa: CASRVANTDTQYF
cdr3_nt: TGTGCCAGCAGAGTAGCGAATACAGATACGCAGTATTTT

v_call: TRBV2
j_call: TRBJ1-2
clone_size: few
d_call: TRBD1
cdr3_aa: CARGDSLRANYGYTF
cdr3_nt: TGTGCCAGAGGGGACAGCCTCAGAGCGAACTATGGCTACACCTTC

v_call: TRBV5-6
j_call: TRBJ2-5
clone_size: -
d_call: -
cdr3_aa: CASTNRMGKTQYF
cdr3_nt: TGTGCCAGCACCAATCGGATGGGGAAGACCCAGTACTTC

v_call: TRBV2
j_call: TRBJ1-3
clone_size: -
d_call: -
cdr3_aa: CASSEWTIGNTIYF
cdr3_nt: TGTGCCAGCAGTGAATGGACGATCGGAAACACCATATATTTT

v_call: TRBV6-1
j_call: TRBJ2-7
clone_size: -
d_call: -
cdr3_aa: CAHSFGTSYEQYF
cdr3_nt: TGTGCCCATTCTTTCGGGACATCTTACGAGCAGTACTTC

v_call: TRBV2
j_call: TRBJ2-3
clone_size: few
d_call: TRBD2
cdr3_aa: CASTSGRKGPDTQYF
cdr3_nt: TGTGCCAGCACTAGCGGGAGAAAGGGTCCAGATACGCAGTATTTT

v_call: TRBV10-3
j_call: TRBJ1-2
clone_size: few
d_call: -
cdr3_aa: CAISAQSSSYTF
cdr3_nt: TGTGCCATCAGTGCACAGAGCAGTAGCTACACCTTC

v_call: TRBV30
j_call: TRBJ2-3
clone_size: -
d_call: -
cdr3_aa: CAWRTAYSTDTQYF
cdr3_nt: TGTGCCTGGAGGACAGCCTATAGCACAGATACGCAGTATTTT

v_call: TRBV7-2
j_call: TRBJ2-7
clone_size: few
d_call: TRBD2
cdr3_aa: CASSTGSGGLYEQYF
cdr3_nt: TGTGCCAGCAGCACGGGAAGCGGGGGACTATACGAGCAGTACTTC

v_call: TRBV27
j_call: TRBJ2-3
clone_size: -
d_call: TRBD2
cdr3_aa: CASSLLAGSKDTQYF
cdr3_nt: TGTGCCAGCAGTTTATTAGCGGGGTCAAAGGATACGCAGTATTTT

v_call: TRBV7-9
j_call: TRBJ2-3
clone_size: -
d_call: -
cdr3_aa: CASSLQRQVPDTQYF
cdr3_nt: TGTGCCAGCAGCCTACAACGACAGGTCCCCGATACGCAGTATTTT

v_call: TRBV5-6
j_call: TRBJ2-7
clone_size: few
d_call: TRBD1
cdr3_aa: CASRRQGAEEQYF
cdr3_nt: TGTGCCAGCAGGAGACAGGGGGCAGAGGAGCAGTACTTC

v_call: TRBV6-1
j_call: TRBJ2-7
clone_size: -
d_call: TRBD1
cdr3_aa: CASRGTGQSYEQYF
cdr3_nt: TGTGCCAGCAGGGGGACAGGGCAGTCCTACGAGCAGTACTTC

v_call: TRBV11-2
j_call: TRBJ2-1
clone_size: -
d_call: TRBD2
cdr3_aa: CASSPGLAGGSNEQFF
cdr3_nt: TGTGCCAGCAGCCCCGGACTAGCGGGAGGTTCCAATGAGCAGTTCTTC

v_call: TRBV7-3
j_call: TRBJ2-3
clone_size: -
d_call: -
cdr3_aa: CASSAGTDTQYF
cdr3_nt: TGTGCCAGCAGCGCAGGCACAGATACGCAGTATTTT

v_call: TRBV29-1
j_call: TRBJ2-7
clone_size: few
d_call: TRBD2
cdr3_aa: CSAGVSGGYEQYF
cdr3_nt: TGCAGCGCCGGAGTTAGCGGGGGGTACGAGCAGTACTTC

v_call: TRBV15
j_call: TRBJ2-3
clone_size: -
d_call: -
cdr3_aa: CATSREGRRADTQYF
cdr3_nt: TGTGCCACCAGCAGAGAGGGACGGCGGGCGGATACGCAGTATTTT

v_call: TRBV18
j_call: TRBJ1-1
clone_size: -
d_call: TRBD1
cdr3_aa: CASSRTGGRETEAFF
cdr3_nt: TGTGCCAGCTCACGGACAGGGGGCAGAGAGACTGAAGCTTTCTTT

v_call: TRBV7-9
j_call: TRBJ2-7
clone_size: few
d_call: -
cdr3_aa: CASSFHDRGYEQYF
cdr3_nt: TGTGCCAGCAGCTTCCACGATCGTGGCTACGAGCAGTACTTC

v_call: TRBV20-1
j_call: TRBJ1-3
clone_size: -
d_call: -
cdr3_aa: CSARGGRSLYF
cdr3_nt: TGCAGTGCTAGAGGGGGACGGTCACTATATTTT

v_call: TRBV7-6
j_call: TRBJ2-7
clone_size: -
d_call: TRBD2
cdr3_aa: CASSPRSTSGGGSYEQYF
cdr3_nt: TGTGCCAGCAGCCCCCGATCGACTAGCGGAGGAGGCTCCTACGAGCAGTACTTC

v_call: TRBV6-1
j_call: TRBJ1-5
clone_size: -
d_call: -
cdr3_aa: CASSGGKSNQPQHF
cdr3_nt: TGTGCCAGCAGTGGGGGGAAGAGCAATCAGCCCCAGCATTTT

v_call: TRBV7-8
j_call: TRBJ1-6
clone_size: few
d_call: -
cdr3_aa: CASSLQGNSPLHF
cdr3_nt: TGTGCCAGCAGCTTGCAGGGGAATTCACCCCTCCACTTT

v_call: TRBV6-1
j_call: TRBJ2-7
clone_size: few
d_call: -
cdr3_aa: CAITQTGYEQYF
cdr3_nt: TGTGCCATCACCCAGACGGGGTACGAGCAGTACTTC

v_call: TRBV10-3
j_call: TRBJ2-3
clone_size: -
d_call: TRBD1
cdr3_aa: CAISTTGEPDTQYF
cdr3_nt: TGTGCCATCAGTACTACAGGGGAGCCAGATACGCAGTATTTT

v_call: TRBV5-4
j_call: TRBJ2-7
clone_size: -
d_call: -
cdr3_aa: CASSFASGRYEQYF
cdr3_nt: TGTGCCAGCAGCTTCGCGAGCGGCCGCTACGAGCAGTACTTC

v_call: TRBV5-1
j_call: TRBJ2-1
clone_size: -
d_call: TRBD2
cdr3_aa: CASSFTSGTYNEQFF
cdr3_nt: TGCGCCAGCAGCTTCACTAGCGGAACCTACAATGAGCAGTTCTTC

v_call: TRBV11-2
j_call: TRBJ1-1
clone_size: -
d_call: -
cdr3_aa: CASSPQRGRRTEAFF
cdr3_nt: TGTGCCAGCAGCCCCCAAAGGGGCAGGAGAACTGAAGCTTTCTTT

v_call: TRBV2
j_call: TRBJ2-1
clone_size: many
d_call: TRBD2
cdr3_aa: CASSPGTSKFF
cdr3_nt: TGTGCCAGCAGTCCCGGGACTAGCAAGTTCTTC

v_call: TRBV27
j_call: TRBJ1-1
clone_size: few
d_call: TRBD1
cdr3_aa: CATLPGQARGSAFF
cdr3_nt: TGTGCCACTCTGCCGGGACAGGCTCGAGGGTCGGCTTTCTTT

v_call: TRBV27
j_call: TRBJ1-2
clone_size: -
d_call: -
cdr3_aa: CAIPYDGYTF
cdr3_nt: TGTGCCATCCCTTACGATGGCTACACCTTC

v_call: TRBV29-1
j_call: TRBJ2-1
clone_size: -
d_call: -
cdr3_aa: CSVDVTSRYNEQFF
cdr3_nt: TGCAGCGTTGATGTTACTAGTCGCTACAATGAGCAGTTCTTC

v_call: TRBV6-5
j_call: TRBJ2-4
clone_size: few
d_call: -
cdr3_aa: CASSGSSSERNIQYF
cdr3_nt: TGTGCCAGCAGTGGGAGTTCTAGCGAACGGAACATTCAGTACTTC

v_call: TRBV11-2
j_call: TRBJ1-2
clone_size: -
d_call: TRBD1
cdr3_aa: CASRQGTGVYGYTF
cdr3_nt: TGTGCCAGCAGACAAGGGACAGGAGTCTATGGCTACACCTTC

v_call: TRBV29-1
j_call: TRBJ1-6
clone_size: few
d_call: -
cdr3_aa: CSVAQGPNSPLHF
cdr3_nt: TGCAGCGTTGCTCAGGGGCCGAATTCACCCCTCCACTTT

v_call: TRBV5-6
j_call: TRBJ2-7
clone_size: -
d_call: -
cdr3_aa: CASSSPPRYEQYF
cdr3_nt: TGTGCCAGCAGCTCGCCCCCCAGGTACGAGCAGTACTTC

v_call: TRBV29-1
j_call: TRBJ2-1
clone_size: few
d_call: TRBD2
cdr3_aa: CSGLAGVGNEQFF
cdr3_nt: TGCAGCGGCCTAGCGGGAGTAGGAAATGAGCAGTTCTTC

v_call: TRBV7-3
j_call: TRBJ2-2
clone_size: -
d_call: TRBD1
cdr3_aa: CASSLTGATGELFF
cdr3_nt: TGTGCCAGCAGCTTGACAGGGGCAACCGGGGAGCTGTTTTTT

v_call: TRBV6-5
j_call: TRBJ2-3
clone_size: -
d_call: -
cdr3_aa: CASSGRDTDTQYF
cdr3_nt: TGTGCCAGCAGTGGCCGAGACACAGATACGCAGTATTTT